This entry features one TCR beta chain sequence. Its antigen remains unidentified. From germline, CDR1 is SGHRS and CDR2 YFSETQ. J gave up 6 bases and V 0 bases, and 3 bases lay outside the gene matches. The CDR3 runs 15 residues. The repertoire was sequenced with immunoSEQ multiplex PCR; TCRdb's copy has only in-frame clones and lacks some. The sample records fewer than 50,000 clones, roughly 75% being singletons. The sample is drawn from a study of T cell responses to AZD1222 COVID-19 vaccine. Study-level points and caveats: Only a handful of people who got AZD1222 tested seropositive at baseline. In a largely white British group with more females than males, clonal diversity was possibly underestimated. Repertoires were sampled only after the peak T cell response.

This TCR came from an adult in good health. This sequence joins TRBV5-1 and TRBJ1-6; 7 bases are a match to TRBD1. The specimen comprised peripheral blood, sampled on day 0 of AZD1222 vaccination. CDR3 residues: CASSLGQGPNSPLHF. The CDR3 nucleotides are TGCGCCAGCAGCTTGGGACAGGGCCCTAATTCACCCCTCCACTTT.